Listed below are T cell receptor beta chains from one sample, sequenced in a study of blood T cell repertoires in COVID-19. TCRdb's table, derived via immunoSEQ multiplex PCR, lists solely in-frame clones and lacks some. Here the sample spans more than 80,000 clones, roughly four fifths being singletons. Source material: peripheral blood. These receptors all stem from an older woman with acute or convalescent COVID-19. Each CDR3 is given with its conserved first and last residue. D genes are given only for firm matches. Clone size, where shown, is once, few, many, or a class for clones that have expanded.

d_call	j_call	clone_size	v_call	cdr3_nt	cdr3_aa
NA	TRBJ1-2	NA	TRBV5-6	TGTGCCAGCAGCTTGGGACAGCAATATGGCTACACCTTC	CASSLGQQYGYTF
TRBD2	TRBJ2-1	NA	TRBV2	TGTGCCAGCGGTCAAAGACTAGCTAACGACAATGAGCAGTTCTTC	CASGQRLANDNEQFF
NA	TRBJ2-1	NA	TRBV5-1	TGCGCCAGCAGCTCCCAGGGTGAGCAGTTCTTC	CASSSQGEQFF
NA	TRBJ1-1	NA	TRBV12-3/TRBV12-4	TGTGCCAGCAGTTTAGCAGGGGACACTGAAGCTTTCTTT	CASSLAGDTEAFF
NA	TRBJ1-1	NA	TRBV6-1	TGTGCCAGCAGTGACCACGGTAGTATGAACACTGAAGCTTTCTTT	CASSDHGSMNTEAFF
NA	TRBJ1-5	NA	TRBV5-1	TGCGCCAGCAGCCCCTCTCTCAGGGATAGCAATCAGCCCCAGCATTTT	CASSPSLRDSNQPQHF
TRBD2	TRBJ2-1	NA	TRBV3-1/TRBV3-2	TGTGCCAGCAGCCAAGAACTAGCGGGCGGAGAAACCAATGAGCAGTTCTTC	CASSQELAGGETNEQFF
NA	TRBJ1-6	NA	TRBV7-5	TGTGCCAGAACCGGAACGTCGAGGTTGGAGGCCTATAATTCACCCCTCCACTTT	CARTGTSRLEAYNSPLHF
TRBD2	TRBJ2-1	NA	TRBV12-3/TRBV12-4	TGTGCCAGCAGTTTAGCAGCGGGAGGGCCCCAGTTCTTC	CASSLAAGGPQFF
NA	TRBJ1-1	once	TRBV5-1	TGCGCCAGCAAACGGGATTTAGACACTGAAGCTTTCTTT	CASKRDLDTEAFF
TRBD1	TRBJ1-1	few	TRBV9	TGTGCCAGCAGCGTCAATCCCACAGGGGCATCGATGAACACTGAAGCTTTCTTT	CASSVNPTGASMNTEAFF
NA	TRBJ1-2	NA	TRBV2	TGTGCCAGCAGTATAACGACCGGGACAAACTATGGCTACACCTTC	CASSITTGTNYGYTF
TRBD1	TRBJ1-2	NA	TRBV3-1/TRBV3-2	TGTGCCAGCAGCCGACAGGGAAATGTGTATGGCTACACCTTC	CASSRQGNVYGYTF
TRBD1	TRBJ1-2	NA	TRBV30	TGTGCCGGGACAATAAACAGGGGGCCTAGCTACACCTTC	CAGTINRGPSYTF
NA	TRBJ1-2	NA	TRBV12-3/TRBV12-4	TGTGCCAGCAGTTTGGACAGATCGGGCACCTTC	CASSLDRSGTF
TRBD2	TRBJ2-3	NA	TRBV5-1	TGCGCCAGCAGCTTCGGGGGCGCGGGGGGGCCTCCAGATACGCAGTATTTT	CASSFGGAGGPPDTQYF
TRBD1	TRBJ1-2	NA	TRBV27	TGTGCCAGCAGTTTCCTCGCGACAGGGGCCTATGGCTACACCTTC	CASSFLATGAYGYTF
NA	TRBJ2-1	NA	TRBV28	TGTGCCAGCAGGGGGAGCTCCTACAATGAGCAGTTCTTC	CASRGSSYNEQFF
NA	TRBJ1-1	once	TRBV12-3/TRBV12-4	TGTGCCAGCAGTTTCGGGGGGGTTGTGGCTTTCTTT	CASSFGGVVAFF
TRBD1	TRBJ1-5	NA	TRBV6-6	TGTGCCAGCAGCCAAGGGACAGGGTTTAGCAATCAGCCCCAGCATTTT	CASSQGTGFSNQPQHF
NA	TRBJ1-3	NA	TRBV7-8	TGTGCCAGCAGCTTAGACGAGTATGAAACAGACGGAAACACCATATATTTT	CASSLDEYETDGNTIYF
NA	TRBJ1-1	NA	TRBV11-2	TGTGCCAGCAGCTCGATGGGGGCCCAGGGGCATGGAACTGAAGCTTTCTTT	CASSSMGAQGHGTEAFF
NA	TRBJ1-1	NA	TRBV29-1	TGCAGCGCAAAGGCAGGAGACGGGATCCAGAAAGGAGCTTTCTTT	CSAKAGDGIQKGAFF
NA	TRBJ1-5	NA	TRBV19	TGTGCCAGTAGTACCTGGCGTATGACAGTATCATATAGCAATCAGCCCCAGCATTTT	CASSTWRMTVSYSNQPQHF
TRBD2	TRBJ2-3	NA	TRBV11-2	TGTGCCAGCAGCGCCTCGGGGCTAGCGGGAGGGCTGGATACGCAGTATTTT	CASSASGLAGGLDTQYF
TRBD2	TRBJ2-5	NA	TRBV10-2	TGCGCCAGCAGTTTGGGACTAGCGGGAGGCCAAGAGACCCAGTACTTC	CASSLGLAGGQETQYF
TRBD1	TRBJ1-2	NA	TRBV27	TGTGCCAGCAGCGGTTACCCCGGACAGGGGGCCTATGGCTACACCTTC	CASSGYPGQGAYGYTF
NA	TRBJ2-3	NA	TRBV15	TGTGCCACCAGCAGAGGAGATGGGGGGGCTCCCACAGATACGCAGTATTTT	CATSRGDGGAPTDTQYF
NA	TRBJ2-7	NA	TRBV7-9	TGTGCCAGCAGCTTAGCGGGTGGGCCCTCCTACGAGCAGTACTTC	CASSLAGGPSYEQYF
TRBD1	TRBJ1-2	NA	TRBV7-8	TGTGCCAGCAGCCCACCGGGACAGGGGTCCTATGGCTACACCTTC	CASSPPGQGSYGYTF
NA	TRBJ2-7	NA	TRBV3-1/TRBV3-2	TGTGCCAGCAGCCAGGGCATAACCTACGAGCAGTACTTC	CASSQGITYEQYF
NA	TRBJ2-1	NA	TRBV9	TGTGCCAGCAGCGTAGAACAGGGAACTTACAATGAGCAGTTCTTC	CASSVEQGTYNEQFF
TRBD2	TRBJ2-7	NA	TRBV15	TGTGCCACCAGCATAAAGGTAGCGGGAGCCTACGAGCAGTACTTC	CATSIKVAGAYEQYF
TRBD1	TRBJ1-2	NA	TRBV6-5	TGTGCCAGCAGGACAGGGGCAGCCTATGGCTACACCTTC	CASRTGAAYGYTF
TRBD1	TRBJ1-1	NA	TRBV6-5	TGTGCCAGCAGCTCCTCCGGGACAGGACTCGCTGAAGCTTTCTTT	CASSSSGTGLAEAFF
TRBD1	TRBJ1-1	NA	TRBV5-1	TGCGCCAGCAGCTCAGGCAGGGGGCATACTGAAGCTTTCTTT	CASSSGRGHTEAFF
NA	TRBJ2-7	NA	TRBV6-5	TGTGCCAGCAGTAGCCTGTACGAGCAGTACTTC	CASSSLYEQYF
TRBD2	TRBJ2-1	once	TRBV9	TGTGCCAGCAGCTTCACTAGCGGGGTTTCCTACAATGAGCAGTTCTTC	CASSFTSGVSYNEQFF
TRBD1	TRBJ2-2	once	TRBV19	TGTGCCAGTAGTCCCGTCTGGAATCGGGACAGGGGGCCGAACACCGGGGAGCTGTTTTTT	CASSPVWNRDRGPNTGELFF
TRBD1	TRBJ1-1	NA	TRBV10-3	TGTGCCATCAGTGAGTCGGGACAGGGGGGAACTGAAGCTTTCTTT	CAISESGQGGTEAFF